This T cell receptor beta chain was captured by sequencing in a study of blood T cell repertoires in COVID-19. About the research overall: COVID-19 samples from acute and convalescent phases originated in the United States, Italy and Spain. Sources were T cells, B-cell-depleted T cells, or PBMCs; the material itself was cDNA or gDNA.

Germline lookup yields CDR1 SGHDT and CDR2 YYEEEE. The CDR3 runs 14 residues. Trimming shortened V by 3 bases and J by 4 bases, and 11 bases separated the two germline ends. Produced via immunoSEQ multiplex PCR; TCRdb's table is partial and in-frame only. The sample has roughly 150,000 clones; approximately 95% are singletons. The sample comprised peripheral blood. This sequence was found in an older woman with COVID-19, enrolled during active disease. The rearrangement joins TRBV5-6 to TRBJ1-5; D may be TRBD1 (5 bases). The chain's CDR3 is CASSSQTANQPQHF. CDR3 DNA sequence: TGTGCCAGCAGCTCGCAGACAGCTAATCAGCCCCAGCATTTT.